This T cell receptor beta chain was sequenced during a study of cytotoxic CD8 clonotypes in ibrutinib-treated CLL. Points from the study as a whole: At progression, clonality fell back toward baseline after rising at ibrutinib response.

The CDR3 extends over 12 amino acids. The V end was cut by 6 bases, the J end by 10 bases, with 13 bases between. CDR1 is ENHRY, CDR2 SYGVKD, per germline. Sequenced by immunoSEQ multiplex PCR; TCRdb stores in-frame clones only, minus some. The table lists some 200,000 clones, 72% of them singletons. In regard to this clone: No antigen is known for it.

The chain employs TRBV10-3 and TRBJ2-1, with D perhaps TRBD1 (6 bases). This specimen was PBMCs, taken after 24 months of ibrutinib treatment. The receptor comes from a human donor with chronic lymphocytic leukemia. In nucleotides, the CDR3 is TGTGCCATCAGGACCGATGGGGGCGAGCAGTTCTTC. Protein sequence: CAIRTDGGEQFF.